This T cell receptor (beta chain) was obtained from a study of T-cell memory formation after mild COVID-19. Findings of the study overall: CD4+ contracting clones were found mainly in CM and EM, and CD8+ ones in EMRA. Some clones that responded were present in memory (sampled pre-infection), which suggests cross-reactive memory joined.

Constant-segment primers served in 5'RACE that generated TCR alpha and TCR beta cDNA libraries bearing sample barcodes and UMIs. TCRdb fed the 5' RACE reads into MiXCR, producing one record per CDR3 protein. The top ten hold around 14% of the sample, which has roughly 150,000 distinct CDR3 sequences, about 14% seen once. This clonotype was seen a handful of times. Its target is not known. The CDR3 has 13 residues. Germline values: CDR1 MNHEY, CDR2 SMNVEV (reference sequence). Trimming cost V 4 bases and J 10 bases, with 16 bases left between them. The clonotype was recovered from an adult woman who had mild COVID-19 (a few samples of this study predate the infection). Cell type and time point are not known. The chain employs TRBV27 and TRBJ1-2; the D gene is possibly TRBD1 (6 bases). Input material: PBMCs or a T cell subset sorted from them (not recorded which). The CDR3 bases are TGTGCCAGCAGTTCCCTGGGGGGGGCGGACTACACCTTC. Amino acids: CASSSLGGADYTF.